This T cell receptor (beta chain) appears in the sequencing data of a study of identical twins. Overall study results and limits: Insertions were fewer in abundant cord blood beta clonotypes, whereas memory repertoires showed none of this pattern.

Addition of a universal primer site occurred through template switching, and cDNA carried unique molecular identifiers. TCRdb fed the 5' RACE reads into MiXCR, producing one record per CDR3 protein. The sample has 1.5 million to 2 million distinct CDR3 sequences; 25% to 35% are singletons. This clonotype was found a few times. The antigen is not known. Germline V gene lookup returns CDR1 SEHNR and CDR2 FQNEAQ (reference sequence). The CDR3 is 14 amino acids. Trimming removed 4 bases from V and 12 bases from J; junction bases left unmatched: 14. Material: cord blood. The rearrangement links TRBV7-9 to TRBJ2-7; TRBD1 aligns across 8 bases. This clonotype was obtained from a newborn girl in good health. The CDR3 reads CASSSQGVKETPYF. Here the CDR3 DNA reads TGTGCCAGCAGCTCACAGGGGGTTAAAGAGACCCCGTACTTC.